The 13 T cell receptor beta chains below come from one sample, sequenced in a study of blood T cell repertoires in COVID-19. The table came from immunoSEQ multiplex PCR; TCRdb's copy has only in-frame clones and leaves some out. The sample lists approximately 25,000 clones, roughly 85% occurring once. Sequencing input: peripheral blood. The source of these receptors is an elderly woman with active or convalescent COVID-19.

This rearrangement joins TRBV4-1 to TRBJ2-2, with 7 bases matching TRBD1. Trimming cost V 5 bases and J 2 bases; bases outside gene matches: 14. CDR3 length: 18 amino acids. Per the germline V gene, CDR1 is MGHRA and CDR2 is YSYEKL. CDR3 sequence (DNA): TGCGCCAGCAGCGGTGGGACAGCACGTCGTATCAACACCGGGGAGCTGTTTTTT. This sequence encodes CASSGGTARRINTGELFF.

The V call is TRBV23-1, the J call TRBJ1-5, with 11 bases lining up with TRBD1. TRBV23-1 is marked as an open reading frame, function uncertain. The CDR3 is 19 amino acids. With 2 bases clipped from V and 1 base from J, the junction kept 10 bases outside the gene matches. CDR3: CASSQVGQGASLSNQPQHF. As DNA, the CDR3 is TGCGCCAGCAGTCAAGTAGGACAGGGGGCTTCTTTAAGCAATCAGCCCCAGCATTTT.

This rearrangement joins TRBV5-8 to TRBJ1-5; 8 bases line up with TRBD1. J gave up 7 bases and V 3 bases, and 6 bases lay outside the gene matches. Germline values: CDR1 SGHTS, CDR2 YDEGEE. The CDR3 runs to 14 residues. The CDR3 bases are TGTGCCAGCAGCTCCAGGGGGCATGGGCAGCCCCAGCATTTT. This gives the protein CASSSRGHGQPQHF.

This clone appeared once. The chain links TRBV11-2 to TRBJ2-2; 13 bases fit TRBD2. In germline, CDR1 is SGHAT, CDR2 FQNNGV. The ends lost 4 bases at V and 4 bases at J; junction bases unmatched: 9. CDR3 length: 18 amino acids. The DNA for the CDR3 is TGTGCCAGCAGCTCAGGACTAGCGGGGGTCCTATTCACCGGGGAGCTGTTTTTT. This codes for CASSSGLAGVLFTGELFF. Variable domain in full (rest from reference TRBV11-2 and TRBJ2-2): EAGVAQSPRYKIIEKRQSVAFWCNPISGHATLYWYQQILGQGPKLLIQFQNNGVVDDSQLPKDRFSAERLKGVDSTLKIQPAKLEDSAVYLCASSSGLAGVLFTGELFFGEGSRLTVL.

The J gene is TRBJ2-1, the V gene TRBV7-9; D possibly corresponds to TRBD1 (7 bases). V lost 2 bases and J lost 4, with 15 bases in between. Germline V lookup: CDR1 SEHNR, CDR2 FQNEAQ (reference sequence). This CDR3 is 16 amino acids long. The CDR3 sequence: CASSLRAGGPYNEQFF. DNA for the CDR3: TGTGCCAGCAGCTTACGGGCAGGGGGGCCGTACAATGAGCAGTTCTTC. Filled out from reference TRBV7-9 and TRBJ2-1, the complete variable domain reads DTGVSQNPRHKITKRGQNVTFRCDPISEHNRLYWYRQTLGQGPEFLTYFQNEAQLEKSRLLSDRFSAERPKGSFSTLEIQRTEQGDSAMYLCASSLRAGGPYNEQFFGPGTRLTVL.

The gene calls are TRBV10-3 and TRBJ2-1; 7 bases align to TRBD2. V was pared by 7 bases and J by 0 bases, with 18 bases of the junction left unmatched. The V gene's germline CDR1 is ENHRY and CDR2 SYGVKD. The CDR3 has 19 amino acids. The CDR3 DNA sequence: TGTGCCATCAACAAGGCAGGAGCGCTAGCGGTGAGCTCCTACAATGAGCAGTTCTTC. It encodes CAINKAGALAVSSYNEQFF.

This CDR3 reads CASSQELTVNTEAFF. Written as DNA, the CDR3 is TGTGCCAGCAGCCAAGAATTAACGGTGAACACTGAAGCTTTCTTT. The chain is built from TRBV4-2 and TRBJ1-1; D gene unclear. The CDR3 has 15 residues. Germline CDR1 reads LGHNA; CDR2 reads YNFKEQ. The germline V and J ends were trimmed by 0 bases and 0 bases, with 8 bases remaining between them.

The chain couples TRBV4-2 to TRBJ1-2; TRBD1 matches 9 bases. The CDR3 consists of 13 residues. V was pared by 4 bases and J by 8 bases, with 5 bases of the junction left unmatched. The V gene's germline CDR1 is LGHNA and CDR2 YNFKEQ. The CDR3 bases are TGTGCCAGCAGCCCTGGGACAGGGCAGGGCTACACCTTC. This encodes CASSPGTGQGYTF.

The CDR3 DNA reads TGCAGCGTTGAGGAGGGAGAAAACATTCAGTACTTC. It translates to CSVEEGENIQYF. The chain is built from TRBV29-1 and TRBJ2-4; weak D call: TRBD2 (6 bases). Germline CDR1 reads SQVTM; CDR2 reads ANQGSEA. CDR3 length: 12 amino acids. Trimming cost V 3 bases and J 5 bases, with 8 bases left between them.

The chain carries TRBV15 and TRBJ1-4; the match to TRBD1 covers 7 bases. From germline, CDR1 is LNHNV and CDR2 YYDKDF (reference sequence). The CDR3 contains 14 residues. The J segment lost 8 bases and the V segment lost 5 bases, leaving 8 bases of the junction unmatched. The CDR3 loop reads CATSFTGDREKLFF. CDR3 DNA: TGTGCCACCAGCTTTACAGGGGATCGGGAAAAACTGTTTTTT.

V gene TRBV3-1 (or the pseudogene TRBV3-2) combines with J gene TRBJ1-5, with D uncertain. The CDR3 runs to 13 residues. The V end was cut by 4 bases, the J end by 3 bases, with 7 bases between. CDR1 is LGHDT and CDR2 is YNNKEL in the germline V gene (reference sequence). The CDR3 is CASSRGDNQPQHF. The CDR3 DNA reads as TGTGCCAGCAGCCGCGGTGACAATCAGCCCCAGCATTTT.

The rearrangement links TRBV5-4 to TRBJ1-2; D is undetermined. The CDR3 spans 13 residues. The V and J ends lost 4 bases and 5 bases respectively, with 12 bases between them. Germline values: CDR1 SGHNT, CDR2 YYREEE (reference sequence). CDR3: CASSLDGLYGYTF. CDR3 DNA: TGTGCCAGCAGCCTGGACGGACTATATGGCTACACCTTC.

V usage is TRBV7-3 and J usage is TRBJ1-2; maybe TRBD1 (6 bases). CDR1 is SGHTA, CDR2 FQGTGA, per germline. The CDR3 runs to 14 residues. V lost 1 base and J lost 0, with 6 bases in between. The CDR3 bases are TGTGCCAGCAGCTTAAGACAGGCTAACTATGGCTACACCTTC. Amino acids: CASSLRQANYGYTF.